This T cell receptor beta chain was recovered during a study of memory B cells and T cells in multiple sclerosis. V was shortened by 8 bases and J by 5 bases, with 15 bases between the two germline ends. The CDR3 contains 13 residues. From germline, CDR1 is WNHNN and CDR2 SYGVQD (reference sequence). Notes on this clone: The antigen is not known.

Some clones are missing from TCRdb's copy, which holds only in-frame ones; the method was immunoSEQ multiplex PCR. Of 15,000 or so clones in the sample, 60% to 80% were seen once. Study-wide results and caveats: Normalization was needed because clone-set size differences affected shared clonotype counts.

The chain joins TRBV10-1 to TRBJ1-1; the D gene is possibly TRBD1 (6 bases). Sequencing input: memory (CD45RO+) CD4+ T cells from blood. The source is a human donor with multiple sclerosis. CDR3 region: CASQQRGGTEAFF. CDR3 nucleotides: TGCGCCAGCCAACAAAGGGGGGGGACTGAAGCTTTCTTT.